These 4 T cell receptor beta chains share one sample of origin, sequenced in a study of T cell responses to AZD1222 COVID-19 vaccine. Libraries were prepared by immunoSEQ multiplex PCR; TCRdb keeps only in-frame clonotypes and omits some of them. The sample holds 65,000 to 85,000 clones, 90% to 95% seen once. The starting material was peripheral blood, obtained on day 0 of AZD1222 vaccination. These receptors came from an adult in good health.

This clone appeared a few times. For the CDR3, the DNA is TGTGCCATCAGTGAGCTCGGGGAGCAGTACTTC. The encoded protein is CAISELGEQYF. The J gene is TRBJ2-7, the V gene TRBV10-3; D call uncertain. The CDR3 loop spans 11 amino acids. The germline V gene encodes CDR1 ENHRY and CDR2 SYGVKD. V lost 2 bases, J lost 7 bases, and 6 bases lay in between.

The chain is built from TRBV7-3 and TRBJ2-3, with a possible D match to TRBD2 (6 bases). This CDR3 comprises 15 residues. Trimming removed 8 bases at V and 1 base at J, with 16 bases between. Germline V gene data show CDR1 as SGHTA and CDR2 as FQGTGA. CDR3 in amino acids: CASRPSGGGTDTQYF. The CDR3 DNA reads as TGTGCCAGCCGACCCTCTGGCGGGGGCACAGATACGCAGTATTTT. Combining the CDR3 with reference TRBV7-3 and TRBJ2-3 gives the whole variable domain GAGVSQTPSNKVTEKGKYVELRCDPISGHTALYWYRQSLGQGPEFLIYFQGTGAADDSGLPNDRFFAVRPEGSVSTLKIQRTERGDSAVYLCASRPSGGGTDTQYFGPGTRLTVL.

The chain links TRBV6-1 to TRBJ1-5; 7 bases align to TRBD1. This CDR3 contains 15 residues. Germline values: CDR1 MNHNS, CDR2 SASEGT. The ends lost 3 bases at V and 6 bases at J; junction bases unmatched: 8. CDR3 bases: TGTGCCAGCAGTGACCTCGACAGGGCTCGTCAGCCCCAGCATTTT. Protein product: CASSDLDRARQPQHF.

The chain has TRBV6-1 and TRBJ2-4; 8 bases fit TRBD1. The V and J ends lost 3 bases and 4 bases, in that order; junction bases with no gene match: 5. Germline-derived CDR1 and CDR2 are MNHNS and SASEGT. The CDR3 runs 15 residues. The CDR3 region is CASSEPTGVKNIQYF. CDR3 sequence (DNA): TGTGCCAGCAGTGAGCCGACAGGGGTTAAAAACATTCAGTACTTC.